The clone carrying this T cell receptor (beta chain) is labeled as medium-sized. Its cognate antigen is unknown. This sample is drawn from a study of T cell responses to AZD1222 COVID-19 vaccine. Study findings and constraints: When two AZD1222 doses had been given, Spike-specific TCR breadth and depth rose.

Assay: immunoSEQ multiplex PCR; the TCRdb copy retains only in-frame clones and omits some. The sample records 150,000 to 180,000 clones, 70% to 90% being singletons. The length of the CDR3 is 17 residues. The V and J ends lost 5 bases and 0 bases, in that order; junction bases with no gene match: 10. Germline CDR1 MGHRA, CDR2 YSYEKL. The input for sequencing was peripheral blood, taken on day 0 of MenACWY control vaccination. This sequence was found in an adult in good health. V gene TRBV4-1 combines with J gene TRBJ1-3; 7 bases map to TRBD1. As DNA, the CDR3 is TGCGCCAGCAGCGTTTCTGAGGGGGCTGGCTCTGGAAACACCATATATTTT. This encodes CASSVSEGAGSGNTIYF.